Below, 29 T cell receptor beta chains from the same sample are listed, as sequenced in a study of patients and donors after allogeneic stem cell transplantation. TCRdb fed the RT-PCR reads into MiXCR, producing one record per CDR3 protein. The table includes about 410,000 distinct CDR3 sequences, approximately 16% detected once. Sequenced material: blood, either unsorted or a sorted T cell fraction (not recorded which). These receptors came from a human donor who was either an allogeneic HSCT recipient or a stem cell or donor lymphocyte infusion donor (not recorded which). It is not recorded whose cells these are; they may come from a transplant donor.

The CDR3 bases are TGCAGCGCCGACACTGAAGCTTTCTTT. The encoded protein is CSADTEAFF. The genes are TRBV29-1 and TRBJ1-1, with D hard to call. The V end lost 7 bases, the J end lost 3 bases, and 3 bases lay between the germline ends. The CDR3 has 9 residues. Germline loops: CDR1 SQVTM, CDR2 ANQGSEA.

The chain recombines TRBV6-1 with TRBJ1-5, with 8 nucleotides matching TRBD1. The length of the CDR3 is 15 residues. Trimming cost V 8 bases and J 5 bases; bases outside gene matches: 11. Per germline, CDR1 MNHNS and CDR2 SASEGT. The CDR3 protein is CASGIQGAGDQPQHF. The CDR3 coding sequence is TGTGCCAGCGGAATTCAGGGGGCTGGAGATCAGCCCCAGCATTTT.

The chain couples TRBV6-5 to TRBJ1-3; D is possibly TRBD1 (6 bases). Trimming removed 4 bases at V and 4 bases at J, with 14 bases between. Looked up from germline, CDR1 is MNHEY and CDR2 is SVGAGI. This CDR3 has 15 residues. The CDR3 here is CASSSTGQSGNTIYF. As DNA, the CDR3 is TGTGCCAGCAGTTCTACCGGACAGTCGGGAAACACCATATATTTT.

About this clonotype: This CDR3 is missing its conserved last phenylalanine or tryptophan, likely due to a read error. This chain joins TRBV20-1 and TRBJ1-1; unclear D gene. The CDR3 sequence is 15 residues long. V lost 0 bases to trimming and J lost 8 bases, with 19 bases between them. Germline V lookup: CDR1 DFQATT, CDR2 SNEGSKA (reference sequence). The CDR3 nucleotides read TGCAGTGCTAGAGACGACTACTTCTTGGGCAGGGAAGCTTTCCTT. Translation gives CSARDDYFLGREAFL.

This clonotype was picked up a small number of times. This chain joins TRBV27 and TRBJ2-1; no definite D call. This CDR3 is 12 amino acids long. V lost 2 bases and J lost 9, with 8 bases in between. The germline V gene encodes CDR1 MNHEY and CDR2 SMNVEV (reference sequence). The CDR3 bases are TGTGCCAGCAGTTTAGTGGGGTCTGAGCAGTTCTTC. Amino acid sequence: CASSLVGSEQFF.

In its sample, this clonotype was seen many times. The chain couples TRBV12-3 or TRBV12-4 to TRBJ2-1; possible D gene TRBD1, 5 bases. The CDR3 totals 19 residues. Trimming stripped 3 bases from V and 1 base from J, with 22 bases between. The DNA of the CDR3 is TGTGCCAGCAGTTTTTGGGTGGCAGGGATCCAACGGTCCTACAATGAGCAGTTCTTC. Its translation is CASSFWVAGIQRSYNEQFF.

This chain links TRBV10-3 with TRBJ2-7; TRBD1 matches 8 bases. After removal of 11 bases from V and 6 bases from J, the junction contained 9 bases not matched to a gene. The V gene's germline CDR1 is ENHRY and CDR2 SYGVKD. The CDR3 has 12 amino acids. The CDR3 DNA reads TGTGCCGCCTCGGACAGGGATGGCGAGCAGTACTTC. Encoded protein: CAASDRDGEQYF.

At least ten counts were recorded for this clonotype. This chain links TRBV12-3 or TRBV12-4 with TRBJ2-3, with D unresolved. There are 14 residues in the CDR3. V was trimmed by 6 bases and J by 4 bases, leaving 14 bases between them. The CDR3 DNA reads TGTGCCAGCAGCCTGACTGTAGCCCCAGATACGCAGTATTTT. Translation: CASSLTVAPDTQYF.

The rearrangement links TRBV6-2 or TRBV6-3 to TRBJ2-2; D call uncertain. Germline V gives CDR1 MNHEY, CDR2 SVGEGT. V was pared by 2 bases and J by 1 base, with 17 bases between. This CDR3 is 18 amino acids long. The CDR3 is CASSYPGWMEKNTGELFF. CDR3 DNA sequence: TGTGCCAGCAGTTACCCGGGTTGGATGGAGAAGAACACCGGGGAGCTGTTTTTT.

This clonotype was detected a few times. The V gene is TRBV11-2, the J gene TRBJ2-2; D might be TRBD1 (6 bases). CDR1 is SGHAT, CDR2 FQNNGV, per germline. The germline V and J ends were trimmed by 5 bases and 0 bases, with 10 bases remaining between them. The CDR3 covers 15 residues. DNA of the CDR3: TGTGCCAGCAGCCCCAGGGGTCCGAACACCGGGGAGCTGTTTTTT. Translation gives CASSPRGPNTGELFF. The complete variable domain, with remaining parts taken from reference TRBV11-2 and TRBJ2-2, reads EAGVAQSPRYKIIEKRQSVAFWCNPISGHATLYWYQQILGQGPKLLIQFQNNGVVDDSQLPKDRFSAERLKGVDSTLKIQPAKLEDSAVYLCASSPRGPNTGELFFGEGSRLTVL.

This clonotype turned up a few times. The rearrangement links TRBV3-1 to TRBJ2-1, with a possible D match to TRBD2 (6 bases). V was clipped by 0 bases and J by 9 bases, with 15 bases between them. Germline CDR1 and CDR2: LGHDT and YNNKEL (reference sequence). This CDR3 has 15 amino acids. CDR3 sequence reads: CASSQEESPGVEQFF. The CDR3 nucleotides read TGTGCCAGCAGCCAAGAGGAGAGCCCGGGGGTTGAGCAGTTCTTC.

The V call is TRBV9, the J call TRBJ2-1; no reliable D call. The CDR3 spans 15 residues. V shed 3 bases and J shed 0 bases, with 10 bases lying between them. CDR1 is SGDLS and CDR2 is YYNGEE in the germline V gene. CDR3 in DNA: TGTGCCAGCAGCGAATTGGAGAGCTCCTACAATGAGCAGTTCTTC. Its protein is CASSELESSYNEQFF.

This rearrangement joins TRBV12-3 or TRBV12-4 to TRBJ1-2; D uncertain. This CDR3 region has 15 residues. V lost 5 bases and J 4 bases, leaving 17 bases between the germline ends. CDR3 bases: TGTGCCAGCAGTCCCTCAGATCAGCATATCTATGGCTACACCTTC. Residues: CASSPSDQHIYGYTF.

This clonotype was picked up many times. This rearrangement joins TRBV20-1 to TRBJ1-1; no clear D gene. Looked up from germline, CDR1 is DFQATT and CDR2 is SNEGSKA (reference sequence). There are 13 residues in the CDR3. Between the trimmed V and J ends, which lost 2 bases and 1 base, there was a span of 8 bases. The CDR3 sequence is CSARTDTNTEAFF. CDR3 bases: TGCAGTGCTAGAACCGACACGAACACTGAAGCTTTCTTT.

This clonotype was observed a handful of times. The rearrangement uses TRBV6-6 and TRBJ1-2; D unresolved. The V and J ends lost 7 bases and 6 bases respectively, with 9 bases between them. The CDR3 covers 11 residues. Germline-derived CDR1 and CDR2 are MNHNY and SVGAGI (reference sequence). CDR3 coding DNA: TGTGCCAGCAACCGAGAAGATGGCTACACCTTC. Protein sequence: CASNREDGYTF.

The chain has TRBV6-5 and TRBJ2-6, with unresolved D. Trimming cost V 2 bases and J 1 base, with 6 bases left between them. Germline assignment: CDR1 MNHEY and CDR2 SVGAGI. The CDR3 length is 15 residues. The CDR3 DNA reads TGTGCCAGCAGTTACGACTTATCTGGGGCCAACGTCCTGACTTTC. This gives the protein CASSYDLSGANVLTF.

This clonotype was recorded a few times. This chain connects TRBV9 to TRBJ1-3; no definite D call. Trimming pared 0 bases from V and 4 bases from J, leaving 8 bases between. The CDR3 spans 14 residues. Germline-derived CDR1 and CDR2 are SGDLS and YYNGEE. CDR3 nucleotide sequence: TGTGCCAGCAGCGTAGGAAGTAAAGGAAACACCATATATTTT. It translates to CASSVGSKGNTIYF.

The chain is built from TRBV7-9 and TRBJ2-5; perhaps TRBD1 as D (6 bases). V lost 4 bases and J lost 1, with 13 bases in between. Per germline, CDR1 SEHNR and CDR2 FQNEAQ (reference sequence). The CDR3 consists of 15 residues. CDR3 protein: CASSSKTGSQETQYF. For the CDR3, the DNA is TGTGCCAGCAGCTCCAAGACAGGATCCCAAGAGACCCAGTACTTC.

This clonotype has more than one count but fewer than ten. This chain links TRBV20-1 with TRBJ2-3, with D possibly being TRBD2 (6 bases). With 6 bases removed from V and 2 bases from J, the gap between germline ends came to 12 bases. The CDR3 totals 13 residues. Germline CDR1 DFQATT, CDR2 SNEGSKA (reference sequence). The chain's CDR3 is CSARDWDTDTQYF. Here the CDR3 DNA reads TGCAGTGCCCGGGACTGGGACACAGATACGCAGTATTTT.

This clonotype came up a few times. V is TRBV29-1 and J is TRBJ2-5; D might be TRBD2 (6 bases). CDR3 size: 13 residues. Trimming shortened V by 6 bases and J by 5 bases, and 16 bases separated the two germline ends. Per germline, CDR1 SQVTM and CDR2 ANQGSEA. CDR3 sequence: CSVLGRTRETQYF. The CDR3 nucleotides are TGCAGCGTCTTAGGGAGGACTCGGGAGACCCAGTACTTC.

This clonotype has a handful of counts. CDR3 loop: CASSTTGSSFEKLFF. The CDR3 bases are TGCGCCAGCAGCACTACAGGGAGTTCATTTGAAAAACTGTTTTTT. J is TRBJ1-4 and V is TRBV5-1, with D possibly being TRBD1 (6 bases). The V gene's germline CDR1 is SGHRS and CDR2 YFSETQ. Trimming cost V 4 bases and J 7 bases, with 17 bases left between them. The CDR3 has 15 amino acids.

The rearrangement links TRBV10-3 to TRBJ2-2, with D possibly matching TRBD2 (6 bases). This CDR3 spans 15 amino acids. Germline-derived CDR1 and CDR2 are ENHRY and SYGVKD. Trimming removed 10 bases at V and 4 bases at J, with 19 bases between. The CDR3 sequence is CATWRRAAATGELFF. CDR3 coding DNA: TGTGCCACCTGGAGGAGGGCCGCGGCCACCGGGGAGCTGTTTTTT.

The chain links TRBV20-1 to TRBJ2-2, with 7 nucleotides matching TRBD2. From germline, CDR1 is DFQATT and CDR2 SNEGSKA (reference sequence). The CDR3 extends over 15 amino acids. Trimming at V came to 6 bases and at J to 2 bases, leaving 9 bases not matched to a gene. The CDR3 region is CSARQAGVNTGELFF. Here the CDR3 DNA reads TGCAGTGCCCGTCAGGCGGGGGTAAACACCGGGGAGCTGTTTTTT.

In its sample, this clonotype was seen a few times. The chain carries TRBV7-2 and TRBJ2-1; 7 bases agree with TRBD2. Germline values: CDR1 SGHTA, CDR2 FQGNSA. V shed 5 bases and J 9 bases; nucleotides not matched to a gene: 13. The CDR3 consists of 15 residues. The CDR3 coding sequence is TGTGCCAGCAGCCTCTATGCCACTAGCGCCGGTGAGCAGTTCTTC. It specifies CASSLYATSAGEQFF.

The rearrangement uses TRBV20-1 and TRBJ2-7, with 9 bases aligning to TRBD2. CDR1 and CDR2 (germline): DFQATT, SNEGSKA (reference sequence). This CDR3 is 14 amino acids long. Germline trimming cut 3 bases from V and 4 bases from J; bases unmatched to any gene: 7. CDR3 in amino acids: CSARERGALYEQYF. CDR3 DNA: TGCAGTGCTAGGGAGCGGGGGGCCCTTTACGAGCAGTACTTC.

This clonotype was observed a handful of times. The J gene is TRBJ1-2, the V gene TRBV7-3; 10 bases are a match to TRBD1. V gave up 4 bases and J gave up 8 bases; unmatched junction bases: 4. The CDR3 has 13 amino acids. Germline CDR1 reads SGHTA; CDR2 reads FQGTGA. The CDR3 here is CASSSDRGQGYTF. The CDR3 nucleotides are TGTGCCAGCAGCTCCGACAGGGGGCAGGGCTACACCTTC. The full variable domain, completed using reference TRBV7-3 and TRBJ1-2, is GAGVSQTPSNKVTEKGKYVELRCDPISGHTALYWYRQSLGQGPEFLIYFQGTGAADDSGLPNDRFFAVRPEGSVSTLKIQRTERGDSAVYLCASSSDRGQGYTFGSGTRLTVV.

V usage is TRBV21-1 and J usage is TRBJ2-1; the table's D call of TRBD2 was not tested on the DNA. TRBV21-1 is a known pseudogene. The CDR3 spans 17 residues. The CDR3 DNA is TGTGCCAGTAGCCCTTGCTTGCGGGAGGGTACCTACAATGAGCAGTTCTTC. It codes for CASSPCLREGTYNEQFF.

This clonotype was counted ten times or more. The V gene is TRBV7-2, the J gene TRBJ2-7, with D tentatively TRBD2 (5 bases). CDR1 and CDR2 from the germline V gene are SGHTA and FQGNSA. The CDR3 sequence is 15 residues long. V was pared by 6 bases and J by 2 bases, with 17 bases between. The CDR3 bases are TGTGCCAGCAGTTACTACGGGGTTTCCCCCTACGAGCAGTACTTC. As protein: CASSYYGVSPYEQYF.

This clonotype was detected only a few times. A junction end diverges from the germline sequence, so it may reflect a read error. The V gene is TRBV7-8, the J gene TRBJ1-4; unclear D gene. Per the germline V gene, CDR1 is SGHVS and CDR2 is FQNEAQ. The CDR3 covers 13 residues. CDR3 protein: CASSLAYDEKLFF. CDR3 DNA sequence: TGTGCCAGCAGCCTAGCCTATGATGAAAAACTGTTTTTT.